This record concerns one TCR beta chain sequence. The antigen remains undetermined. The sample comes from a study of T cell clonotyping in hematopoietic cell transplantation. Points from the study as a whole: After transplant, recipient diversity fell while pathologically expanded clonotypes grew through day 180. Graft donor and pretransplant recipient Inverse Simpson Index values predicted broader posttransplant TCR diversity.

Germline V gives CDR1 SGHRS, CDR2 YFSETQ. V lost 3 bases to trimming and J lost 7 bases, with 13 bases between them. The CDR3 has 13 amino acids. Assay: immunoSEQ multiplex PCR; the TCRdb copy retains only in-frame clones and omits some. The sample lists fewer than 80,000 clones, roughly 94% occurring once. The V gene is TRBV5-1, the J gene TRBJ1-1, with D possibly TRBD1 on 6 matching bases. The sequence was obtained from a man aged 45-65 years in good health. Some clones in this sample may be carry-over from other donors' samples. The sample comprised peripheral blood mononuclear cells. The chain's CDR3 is CASSSDGGLEAFF. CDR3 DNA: TGCGCCAGCAGCTCCGACGGGGGCCTTGAAGCTTTCTTT. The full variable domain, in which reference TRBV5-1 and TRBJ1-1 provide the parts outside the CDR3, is KAGVTQTPRYLIKTRGQQVTLSCSPISGHRSVSWYQQTPGQGLQFLFEYFSETQRNKGNFPGRFSGRQFSNSRSEMNVSTLELGDSALYLCASSSDGGLEAFFGQGTRLTVV.